The next 5 T cell receptor beta chains were all read from a single sample in a study of cytomegalovirus exposure and HLA in healthy donors. 13 Jbeta primers and 60 Vbeta primers were used for the PCR. Sequenced by immunoSEQ multiplex PCR; TCRdb stores in-frame clones only, minus some. The specimen's table records 130,000 or so clones. The material sequenced was PBMCs. These receptors all come from a woman aged 55-70 years in good health and CMV-seronegative.

V gene TRBV9 combines with J gene TRBJ1-1; D perhaps matches TRBD1 (5 bases). CDR3 length: 14 residues. Germline V gives CDR1 SGDLS, CDR2 YYNGEE. Trimming took off 4 bases at V and 5 bases at J, with 15 bases between the two ends. This CDR3 is CASSPGGARTEAFF. The CDR3 coding sequence is TGTGCCAGCAGCCCGGGTGGGGCGAGGACTGAAGCTTTCTTT.

This chain uses TRBV19 with TRBJ1-1; D remains unclear. The CDR3 has 14 amino acids. V lost 7 bases and J lost 5, with 17 bases in between. CDR1 LNHDA and CDR2 SQIVND come from the germline V gene (reference sequence). CDR3 residues: CASISGRSATEAFF. CDR3 nucleotide sequence: TGTGCCAGTATTAGCGGGCGCAGTGCTACTGAAGCTTTCTTT.

The rearrangement uses TRBV19 and TRBJ2-2, with 11 bases matching TRBD2. The germline gives CDR1 LNHDA, CDR2 SQIVND (reference sequence). The CDR3 sequence is 18 residues long. Trimming removed 2 bases from V and 1 base from J; junction bases left unmatched: 6. Written as DNA, the CDR3 is TGTGCCAGTAGTATACGGGGGGGACTAGCGGAGAACACCGGGGAGCTGTTTTTT. This encodes CASSIRGGLAENTGELFF.

The V call is TRBV7-3, the J call TRBJ2-5; D might be TRBD2 (7 bases). With 5 bases removed from V and 9 bases from J, the gap between germline ends came to 25 bases. From germline, CDR1 is SGHTA and CDR2 FQGTGA. The CDR3 runs to 16 residues. As DNA, the CDR3 is TGTGCCAGCAGCCGCGAGGGGGGGACACCTATATGGGCCCAGTACTTC. Translated, it gives CASSREGGTPIWAQYF.

This chain connects TRBV4-1 to TRBJ2-2, with D tentatively TRBD1 (6 bases). Germline loops: CDR1 MGHRA, CDR2 YSYEKL. This CDR3 has 14 amino acids. V was trimmed by 3 bases and J by 2 bases, leaving 7 bases between them. DNA for the CDR3: TGCGCCAGCAGCCAGACAGGAAACACCGGGGAGCTGTTTTTT. Amino acids: CASSQTGNTGELFF.